One sample yielded the 23 T cell receptor beta chains listed below, sequenced in a study of cytomegalovirus exposure and HLA in healthy donors. PCR was performed using 60 Vbeta and 13 Jbeta primers. Some clones are missing from TCRdb's copy, which holds only in-frame ones; the method was immunoSEQ multiplex PCR. The table has roughly 160,000 clones, over 60% seen once. Sequenced: PBMCs. The receptors shown here come from a woman in her twenties or thirties in good health and CMV-seronegative.

This clone has only a few counts. The chain has TRBV9 and TRBJ2-1, with D possibly being TRBD1 (5 bases). Germline assignment: CDR1 SGDLS and CDR2 YYNGEE. The CDR3 loop spans 16 amino acids. The V end lost 4 bases, the J end lost 0 bases, and 14 bases lay between the germline ends. The CDR3 DNA follows: TGTGCCAGCAGCACCCAAGGGGCTTCCTCCTACAATGAGCAGTTCTTC. Translating gives CASSTQGASSYNEQFF.

This clone was observed a few times. The rearrangement joins TRBV28 to TRBJ1-4; D gene unclear. Germline CDR1 and CDR2: MDHEN and SYDVKM. Trimming took 8 bases from V and 0 from J, leaving 7 bases between them. CDR3 length: 13 amino acids. CDR3 amino acids: CASSRTTNEKLFF. The CDR3 coding sequence is TGTGCCAGCTCGAGGACAACTAATGAAAAACTGTTTTTT.

The V and J genes are TRBV19 and TRBJ2-5, with 12 positions matching TRBD2. The V gene end was trimmed by 5 bases and the J gene end by 2 bases; junction bases not matched to a gene: 6. Germline V gives CDR1 LNHDA, CDR2 SQIVND (reference sequence). CDR3 length: 16 residues. The CDR3 protein is CASSPRLAGVQETQYF. CDR3 bases: TGTGCCAGTAGTCCCCGACTAGCGGGAGTGCAAGAGACCCAGTACTTC.

The J gene is TRBJ1-1, the V gene TRBV9, with a tentative D call TRBD1 (5 bases). Trimming left V 4 bases short and J 3 bases short, with 13 bases between. This CDR3 region has 14 residues. The germline CDR1 and CDR2 sequences are SGDLS and YYNGEE. CDR3 coding DNA: TGTGCCAGCAGCAATTCTTGGGGGGACACTGAAGCTTTCTTT. Translated, it gives CASSNSWGDTEAFF.

This sequence joins TRBV14 and TRBJ1-4, with 10 bases fitting TRBD1. Trimming cost V 6 bases and J 5 bases; bases outside gene matches: 9. Per germline, CDR1 SGHDN and CDR2 FVKESK. The CDR3 sequence is 16 residues long. Here the CDR3 reads CASRRQRGQGNEKLFF. The DNA of the CDR3 is TGTGCCAGCAGGCGTCAAAGGGGACAGGGGAATGAAAAACTGTTTTTT.

The J gene is TRBJ2-5, the V gene TRBV25-1; the match to TRBD1 covers 8 bases. The germline V gene has CDR1 MGHDK and CDR2 SYGVNS. J was trimmed by 5 bases and V by 3 bases; bases with no gene match: 8. This CDR3 is 15 amino acids long. The CDR3 is CASSDTSDRAETQYF. CDR3 bases: TGTGCCAGCAGTGATACCTCGGACAGGGCCGAGACCCAGTACTTC. Complete variable domain (other parts from reference TRBV25-1 and TRBJ2-5): EADIYQTPRYLVIGTGKKITLECSQTMGHDKMYWYQQDPGMELHLIHYSYGVNSTEKGDLSSESTVSRIRTEHFPLTLESARPSHTSQYLCASSDTSDRAETQYFGPGTRLLVL.

The chain joins TRBV19 to TRBJ1-5, with TRBD1 as a possible D gene (5 bases). CDR1 is LNHDA, CDR2 SQIVND, per germline (reference sequence). Deletions cut 3 bases from V and 0 bases from J, with 12 bases between. The CDR3 has 16 amino acids. This CDR3 is CASSISTVYSNQPQHF. CDR3 coding DNA: TGTGCCAGTAGTATCTCGACAGTCTATAGCAATCAGCCCCAGCATTTT.

The V and J genes are TRBV28 and TRBJ2-1; TRBD2 aligns across 7 bases. The V gene's germline CDR1 is MDHEN and CDR2 SYDVKM. CDR3 length equals 15 residues. The J segment lost 0 bases and the V segment lost 6 bases, leaving 5 bases of the junction unmatched. DNA for the CDR3: TGTGCCAGCAGGGGAGGGCCCGGCTCCTACAATGAGCAGTTCTTC. This codes for CASRGGPGSYNEQFF.

The chain carries TRBV15 and TRBJ1-6; a possible D gene is TRBD1 (5 bases). This CDR3 has 15 amino acids. Trimming took off 10 bases at V and 1 base at J, with 14 bases between the two ends. The V gene's germline CDR1 is LNHNV and CDR2 YYDKDF (reference sequence). The CDR3 DNA reads TGTGCCAGTAGCGGAGGGGATTCCTATAATTCACCCCTCCACTTT. Its translation is CASSGGDSYNSPLHF.

This sequence joins TRBV9 and TRBJ2-7; 15 bases agree with TRBD2. Germline V gene sequence: CDR1 SGDLS, CDR2 YYNGEE. The J segment lost 3 bases and the V segment lost 6 bases, leaving 10 bases of the junction unmatched. The CDR3 runs to 17 residues. The CDR3 coding sequence is TGTGCCAGCACCCCGGGACTAGCGGGAGGACGAATCTACGAGCAGTACTTC. Translating it yields CASTPGLAGGRIYEQYF.

This chain links TRBV4-2 with TRBJ1-1, with 7 bases fitting TRBD1. Germline lookup yields CDR1 LGHNA and CDR2 YNFKEQ. The CDR3 spans 14 residues. The trim removed 4 bases at V and 1 base at J, leaving 3 bases unmatched. CDR3 DNA sequence: TGTGCCAGCAGCCCGGGACAGAAGAACACTGAAGCTTTCTTT. Encoded protein: CASSPGQKNTEAFF.

This chain links TRBV6-5 with TRBJ1-1; no clear D gene. The CDR3 extends over 13 amino acids. The germline V gene encodes CDR1 MNHEY and CDR2 SVGAGI. Trimming pared 7 bases from V and 7 bases from J, leaving 16 bases between. The CDR3 DNA reads TGTGCCAGCACCCGGACGGGGTTCGGTGAAGCTTTCTTT. It yields the protein CASTRTGFGEAFF.

This rearrangement joins TRBV29-1 to TRBJ2-5, with TRBD2 identical over 8 bases. The CDR3 spans 14 residues. V lost 3 bases to trimming and J lost 1 base; unmatched junction nucleotides: 4. Per germline, CDR1 SQVTM and CDR2 ANQGSEA. The CDR3 loop reads CSVELAGFQETQYF. In nucleotides, the CDR3 is TGCAGCGTTGAGCTAGCGGGTTTCCAAGAGACCCAGTACTTC.

The chain joins TRBV10-3 to TRBJ2-7; tentatively, D is TRBD2 (6 bases). Germline V gene sequence: CDR1 ENHRY, CDR2 SYGVKD. V lost 1 base and J 1 base, leaving 14 bases between the germline ends. The CDR3 extends over 16 amino acids. In nucleotides, the CDR3 is TGTGCCATCAGTGAGTTTTCGGGGGTAAGGTCCTACGAGCAGTACTTC. This sequence encodes CAISEFSGVRSYEQYF.

This clone was counted a single time. The rearrangement links TRBV4-3 to TRBJ2-3, with a possible D match to TRBD2 (5 bases). Trimming shortened V by 0 bases and J by 2 bases, and 12 bases separated the two germline ends. CDR1 and CDR2 from the germline V gene are LGHNA and YSLEER. CDR3 length: 16 amino acids. The CDR3 DNA follows: TGCGCCAGCAGCCAAGAAGGAGTAGCGTCCACAGATACGCAGTATTTT. This translates into CASSQEGVASTDTQYF.

This clone has more than one count but fewer than ten. The chain couples TRBV5-4 to TRBJ2-2, with 7 nucleotides matching TRBD2. Germline V lookup: CDR1 SGHNT, CDR2 YYREEE (reference sequence). Trimming at V came to 0 bases and at J to 4 bases, leaving 3 bases not matched to a gene. CDR3 length equals 15 residues. CDR3 protein: CASSLVKRGTGELFF. The CDR3 coding sequence is TGTGCCAGCAGCTTGGTAAAGCGGGGCACCGGGGAGCTGTTTTTT.

The sample holds one count of this clone. The rearrangement links TRBV18 to TRBJ1-1, with TRBD1 as a possible D gene (5 bases). This CDR3 comprises 16 residues. CDR1 and CDR2 from the germline V gene are KGHSH and LQKENI. V was trimmed by 2 bases and J by 5 bases, leaving 18 bases between them. The CDR3 region is CASSPNGGIYGTEAFF. The CDR3 nucleotides read TGTGCCAGCTCACCAAATGGGGGGATTTACGGGACTGAAGCTTTCTTT.

This clone was observed a few times. The chain employs TRBV27 and TRBJ1-5; 7 nucleotides line up with TRBD1. CDR1 is MNHEY and CDR2 is SMNVEV in the germline V gene (reference sequence). The CDR3 loop spans 17 amino acids. V lost 0 bases, J lost 4 bases, and 9 bases stayed unmatched. The CDR3 is CASSLSFGQVRNQPQHF. Here the CDR3 DNA reads TGTGCCAGCAGTTTATCCTTTGGACAGGTGAGGAATCAGCCCCAGCATTTT.

The rearrangement uses TRBV11-2 and TRBJ2-2; maybe TRBD2 (6 bases). Germline V gene sequence: CDR1 SGHAT, CDR2 FQNNGV. This CDR3 contains 16 residues. V lost 2 bases, J lost 6 bases, and 16 bases lay in between. The CDR3 sequence: CASSLWDGRDAGELFF. CDR3 in DNA: TGTGCCAGCAGCTTATGGGACGGGCGGGACGCCGGGGAGCTGTTTTTT.

This chain links TRBV4-3 with TRBJ1-6; no reliable D call. Germline lookup yields CDR1 LGHNA and CDR2 YSLEER. Between the trimmed V and J ends, which lost 0 bases and 5 bases, there was a span of 8 bases. The CDR3 length is 15 residues. This chain's CDR3 is CASSQDPGNNSPLHF. As DNA, the CDR3 is TGCGCCAGCAGCCAAGACCCGGGAAATAATTCACCCCTCCACTTT.

V usage is TRBV28 and J usage is TRBJ1-4; D is unclear. CDR3 length: 15 amino acids. The V and J ends lost 5 bases and 7 bases respectively, with 17 bases between them. Per the germline V gene, CDR1 is MDHEN and CDR2 is SYDVKM. The CDR3 sequence is CASSNPRGISEKLFF. In DNA, the CDR3 is TGTGCCAGCAGTAACCCGCGAGGGATCTCTGAAAAACTGTTTTTT. The full variable domain, in which reference TRBV28 and TRBJ1-4 provide the parts outside the CDR3, is DVKVTQSSRYLVKRTGEKVFLECVQDMDHENMFWYRQDPGLGLRLIYFSYDVKMKEKGDIPEGYSVSREKKERFSLILESASTNQTSMYLCASSNPRGISEKLFFGSGTQLSVL.

The CDR3 spells CSVAPTGDTQYF. Written as DNA, the CDR3 is TGCAGCGTTGCCCCTACGGGAGATACGCAGTATTTT. The V and J genes are TRBV29-1 and TRBJ2-3; D is undetermined. The V and J ends lost 4 bases and 5 bases respectively, with 10 bases between them. Germline values: CDR1 SQVTM, CDR2 ANQGSEA. The length of the CDR3 is 12 residues.

The gene calls are TRBV9 and TRBJ2-3; the match to TRBD2 covers 11 bases. Germline lookup yields CDR1 SGDLS and CDR2 YYNGEE. With 7 bases clipped from V and 3 bases from J, the junction kept 7 bases outside the gene matches. The CDR3 runs 15 residues. CDR3 DNA sequence: TGTGCCAGCGGGCCGGGACTAGCGGAAACAGATACGCAGTATTTT. Its protein product is CASGPGLAETDTQYF. Supplemented by reference TRBV9 and TRBJ2-3, the full variable domain reads DSGVTQTPKHLITATGQRVTLRCSPRSGDLSVYWYQQSLDQGLQFLIQYYNGEERAKGNILERFSAQQFPDLHSELNLSSLELGDSALYFCASGPGLAETDTQYFGPGTRLTVL.